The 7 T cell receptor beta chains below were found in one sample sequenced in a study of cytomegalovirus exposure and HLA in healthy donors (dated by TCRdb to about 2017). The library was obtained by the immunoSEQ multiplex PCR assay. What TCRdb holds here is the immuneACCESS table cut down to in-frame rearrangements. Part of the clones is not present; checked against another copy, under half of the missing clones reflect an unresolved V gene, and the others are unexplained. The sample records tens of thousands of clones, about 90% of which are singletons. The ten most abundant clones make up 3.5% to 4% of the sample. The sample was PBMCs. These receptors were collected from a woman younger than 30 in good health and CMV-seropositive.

In nucleotides, the CDR3 is TGCGCCAGCAGCCAAGACGGTCGCTCCTACAATGAGCAGTTCTTC. This codes for CASSQDGRSYNEQFF. The chain recombines TRBV4-1 with TRBJ2-1; D gene ambiguous. CDR3 length: 15 residues. The V gene's germline CDR1 is MGHRA and CDR2 YSYEKL. The V and J ends lost 0 bases and 0 bases respectively, with 6 bases between them.

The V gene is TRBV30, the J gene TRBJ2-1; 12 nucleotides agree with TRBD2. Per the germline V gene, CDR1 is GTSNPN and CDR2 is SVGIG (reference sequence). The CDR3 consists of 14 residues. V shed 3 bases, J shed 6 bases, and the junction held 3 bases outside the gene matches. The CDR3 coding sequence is TGTGCCTGGAGGCTAGCGGGAGGGCCCAATGAGCAGTTCTTC. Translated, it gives CAWRLAGGPNEQFF.

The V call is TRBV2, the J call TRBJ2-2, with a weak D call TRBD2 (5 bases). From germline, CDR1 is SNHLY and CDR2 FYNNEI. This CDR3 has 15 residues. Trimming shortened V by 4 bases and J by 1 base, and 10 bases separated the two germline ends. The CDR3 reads CASSAGLLNTGELFF. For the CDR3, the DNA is TGTGCCAGCAGTGCGGGGTTGCTGAACACCGGGGAGCTGTTTTTT. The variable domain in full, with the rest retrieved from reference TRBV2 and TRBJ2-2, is EPEVTQTPSHQVTQMGQEVILRCVPISNHLYFYWYRQILGQKVEFLVSFYNNEISEKSEIFDDQFSVERPDGSNFTLKIRSTKLEDSAMYFCASSAGLLNTGELFFGEGSRLTVL.

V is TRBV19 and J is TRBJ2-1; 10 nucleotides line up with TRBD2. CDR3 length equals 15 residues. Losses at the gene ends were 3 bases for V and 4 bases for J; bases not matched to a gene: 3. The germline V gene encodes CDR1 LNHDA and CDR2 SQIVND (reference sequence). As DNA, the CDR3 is TGTGCCAGTAGTATCAGCGGGAGGGGGTACAATGAGCAGTTCTTC. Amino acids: CASSISGRGYNEQFF.

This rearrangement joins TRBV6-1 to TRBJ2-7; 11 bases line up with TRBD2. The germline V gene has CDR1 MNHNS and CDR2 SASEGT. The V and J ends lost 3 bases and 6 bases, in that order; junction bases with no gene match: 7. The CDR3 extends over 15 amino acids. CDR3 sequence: CASSDRLAGLGEQYF. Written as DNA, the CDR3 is TGTGCCAGCAGTGATAGACTAGCGGGACTTGGCGAGCAGTACTTC.

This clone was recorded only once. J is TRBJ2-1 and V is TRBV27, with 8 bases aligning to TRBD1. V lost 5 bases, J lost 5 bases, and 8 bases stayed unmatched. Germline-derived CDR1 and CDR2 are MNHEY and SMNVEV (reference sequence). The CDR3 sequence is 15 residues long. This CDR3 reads CASSPGTGPHNEQFF. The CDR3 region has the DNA TGTGCCAGCAGTCCGGGGACAGGACCTCACAATGAGCAGTTCTTC.

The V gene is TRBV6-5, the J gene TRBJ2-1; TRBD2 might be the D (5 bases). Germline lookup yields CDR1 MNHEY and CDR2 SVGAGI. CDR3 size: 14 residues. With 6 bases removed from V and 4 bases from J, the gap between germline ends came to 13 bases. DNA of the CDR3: TGTGCCAGCAGGGCAGCGGAACGTTACAATGAGCAGTTCTTC. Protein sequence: CASRAAERYNEQFF.